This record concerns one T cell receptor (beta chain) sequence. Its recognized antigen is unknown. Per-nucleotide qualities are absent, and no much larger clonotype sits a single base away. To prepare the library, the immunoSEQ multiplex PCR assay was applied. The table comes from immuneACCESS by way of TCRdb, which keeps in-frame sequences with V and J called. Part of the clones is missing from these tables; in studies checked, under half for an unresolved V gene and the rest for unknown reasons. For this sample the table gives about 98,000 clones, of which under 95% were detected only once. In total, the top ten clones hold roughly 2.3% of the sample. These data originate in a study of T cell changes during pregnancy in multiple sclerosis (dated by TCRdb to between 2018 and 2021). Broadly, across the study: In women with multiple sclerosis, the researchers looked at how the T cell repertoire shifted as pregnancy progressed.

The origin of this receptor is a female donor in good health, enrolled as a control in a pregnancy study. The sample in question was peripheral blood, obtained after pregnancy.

The CDR3 region has the sequence CASSRDREGWIYGYTF. The base sequence is TGTGCCAGCAGCCGGGATAGGGAAGGGTGGATTTATGGCTACACCTTC. The chain links TRBV5-4 with TRBJ1-2, with the D gene too uncertain to name. The CDR3 contains 16 residues, cysteine and phenylalanine counted. Solely the CDR3 DNA is kept, with 48 bases framed from the first base. Reading the germline V gene (reference sequence) gives CDR1 SGHNT and CDR2 YYREEE. V lost 4 bases and J lost 5 bases; the stretch between them is 21 bases long. Reference TRBV5-4 and TRBJ1-2 proteins supply the regions before and after the CDR3; the full variable domain is: ETGVTQSPTHLIKTRGQQVTLRCSSQSGHNTVSWYQQALGQGPQFIFQYYREEENGRGNFPPRFSGLQFPNYSSELNVNALELDDSALYLCASSRDREGWIYGYTFGSGTRLTVV.